This TCR beta chain was documented in a study of blood T cell repertoires in COVID-19. Study-wide background: There were acute and convalescent COVID-19 samples, and they came from the United States, Italy and Spain. From T cells, B-cell-depleted T cells, or PBMCs came the material, which was cDNA or gDNA.

Source study methods: From reference gene primer amplification, estimates of nucleated cell counts were derived. Some clones are missing from TCRdb's copy, which holds only in-frame ones; the method was immunoSEQ multiplex PCR. V and J calls and clone size come straight from that table; D and trimming were deduced from the DNA. The data show roughly 130,000 clones, 88% seen once. This CDR3 is 13 amino acids long. CDR1 SGHAT and CDR2 FQDESV come from the germline V gene (reference sequence). J was trimmed by 9 bases and V by 2 bases; bases with no gene match: 6. The sample comprised peripheral blood. This sequence originates from a human donor with COVID-19, enrolled during active disease. The donor label of this sample is uncertain. The chain carries TRBV11-1 and TRBJ2-7; TRBD1 matches 8 bases. CDR3: CASSLLDRDWQYF. Here the CDR3 DNA reads TGTGCCAGCAGCTTACTGGACAGGGACTGGCAGTACTTC.